What follows describes a single TCR beta chain. No antigen is known for it. Base qualities are not provided; no much larger clone lies one nucleotide away. CDR1 and CDR2, looked up from the germline V gene (reference sequence), are MNHNY and SVGAGI. Trimming removed 6 bases from V and 7 bases from J; the gene matches leave 8 bases unexplained. Measured from the cysteine to the phenylalanine, the CDR3 is 14 residues long. CDR3 DNA is the only sequence kept; it has 42 bases, read in frame from the first base. Peripheral blood CD8+ and CD4+ T cells from healthy donors, Susac syndrome patients and multiple sclerosis patients were profiled by high-throughput TCR beta sequencing. Healthy donors were age- and sex-matched controls. Bulk CD8+ and CD4+ T cells were purified by magnetic negative isolation, whereas CD8+ TEMRA cells were enriched by FACS. Blood was drawn into EDTA tubes, processed within 24 hours, and PBMCs were isolated by density gradient centrifugation. PBMCs intended for TCR sequencing were cryopreserved in liquid nitrogen and were subsequently thawed in a 37 degrees C water bath. Purity of sorted or isolated CD4+, CD8+ and CD8+ TEMRA cells was at least 90%.

This sample stems from a study of CD8 T cells in Susac syndrome (dated by TCRdb to the late 2010s). The study in broad terms: Repertoire sequencing was used to test whether CD8+ T cell activation and differentiation in Susac syndrome was antigen driven.

Findings and caveats that apply to the study as a whole: The number of individuals in the TCR sequencing and HLA analysis was recognized as being relatively small.

RNA was extracted with the RNeasy kit and roughly 0.5 to 1 ug was reverse transcribed using random hexamers. TCR beta CDR3 regions were amplified with the immunoSEQ multiplex PCR assay covering 54 Vbeta and 13 Jbeta segments. PCR amplification bias was corrected using a synthetic template baseline for primer optimization and computational correction. As for how the authors treated the data: Reads were annotated to V, D and J genes according to IMGT and were analyzed with immunoSEQ Analyzer, with only productive sequences retained. Clonality was computed as one minus Shannon entropy normalized by log2 of the number of productive unique sequences. For each patient and control, public and private clones were evaluated within the 100 most prevalent clones. A clone was defined as Susac-specific if it was absent from the healthy and MS cohorts, from over 1,000 published viral clones and from other ImmuneACCESS disease sequences. TCRdb trimmed public reads at Q25 via fastp, called clones via MiXCR and kept in-frame beta chains. Each entry merges the rows of one CDR3 protein and shows their most common DNA and genes. What appears here as the V and J calls and clone size reflects TCRdb's work, not the paper's. In this sample the table shows roughly 120,000 distinct CDR3 sequences, approximately 96% of which occur a single time. The ten largest clones capture around 0.078% of the sample.

The specimen sequenced was CD4+ T cells from PBMCs. The chain links TRBV6-6 with TRBJ1-5, and TRBD1 matches 8 of the central bases. The receptor was isolated from a human donor in good health. For the CDR3, the sequence is CASRQGEAWQPQHF. The sequenced DNA is TGTGCCAGCAGACAGGGGGAGGCGTGGCAGCCCCAGCATTTT.